Listed here are 23 T cell receptor beta chains from one sample, sequenced in a study of T cells in Graves' hyperthyroidism and ophthalmopathy. Amplification of TCR beta CDR3 regions used RNA as the template. HTBI primers were the set used in a first-round RT-PCR of the TCR CDR3. TCRdb re-called the multiplex PCR reads through MiXCR, storing one row per CDR3 protein. The data show a few hundred thousand distinct CDR3 sequences, around 17% seen once. Sequenced: blood. These receptors were collected from a man aged 40-49 years with Graves' hyperthyroidism.

CDR3 protein: CASSRLAGGSFETQYF. For the CDR3, the DNA is TGTGCCAGCAGCCGACTAGCGGGGGGGTCCTTCGAGACCCAGTACTTC. The chain has TRBV7-3 and TRBJ2-5; 14 bases line up with TRBD2. Germline assignment: CDR1 SGHTA and CDR2 FQGTGA. The CDR3 is made up of 16 amino acids. V lost 5 bases to trimming and J lost 5 bases; unmatched junction nucleotides: 7.

This clonotype was seen a few times. This chain connects TRBV10-3 to TRBJ1-2; 7 bases agree with TRBD1. Trimming took 3 bases from V and 4 from J; bases not matched to a gene: 5. The CDR3 has 14 amino acids. Per germline, CDR1 ENHRY and CDR2 SYGVKD. The CDR3 DNA sequence: TGTGCCATCAGTGATAGCAGGGGGGGCTATGGCTACACCTTC. As protein: CAISDSRGGYGYTF.

This clonotype was found many times. The genes are TRBV2 and TRBJ1-4; D might be TRBD1 (6 bases). Trimming took 9 bases from V and 3 from J, leaving 11 bases between them. This CDR3 comprises 13 residues. Germline V lookup: CDR1 SNHLY, CDR2 FYNNEI. CDR3 amino acids: CASKGEANEKLFF. The CDR3 nucleotides read TGTGCCAGTAAGGGGGAGGCTAATGAAAAACTGTTTTTT.

This clonotype has a handful of counts. This chain uses TRBV28 with TRBJ1-6; D ambiguous. V lost 6 bases to trimming and J lost 5 bases, with 5 bases between them. The CDR3 consists of 12 residues. Germline loops: CDR1 MDHEN, CDR2 SYDVKM. The CDR3, as DNA: TGTGCCAGCAGCCAAAATAATTCACCCCTCCACTTT. Translating it yields CASSQNNSPLHF.

This clonotype was found many times. J is TRBJ1-1 and V is TRBV4-1; D is perhaps TRBD1 (5 bases). Per germline, CDR1 MGHRA and CDR2 YSYEKL. The ends were cut back, 1 base at V and 2 bases at J, with 17 bases in the middle. CDR3 size: 17 residues. The CDR3 DNA is TGCGCCAGCAGCCAAGGGCCGAGGGGCAGCTTTAACACTGAAGCTTTCTTT. This codes for CASSQGPRGSFNTEAFF.

This clonotype was counted between two and nine times. The chain uses TRBV24-1 and TRBJ2-1; 8 bases map to TRBD2. Per the germline V gene, CDR1 is KGHDR and CDR2 is SFDVKD. The CDR3 sequence is 15 residues long. V lost 3 bases, J lost 5 bases, and 5 bases stayed unmatched. The CDR3 loop reads CATSDRAGGHNEQFF. Here the CDR3 DNA reads TGTGCCACCAGTGATCGGGCGGGGGGCCACAATGAGCAGTTCTTC.

The genes are TRBV18 and TRBJ1-1; 8 nucleotides agree with TRBD1. Trimming took 2 bases from V and 6 from J; bases not matched to a gene: 11. This CDR3 has 16 residues. Looked up from germline, CDR1 is KGHSH and CDR2 is LQKENI. CDR3 coding DNA: TGTGCCAGCTCACCATCGGGGACAGGAGTGGGCTCTGAAGCTTTCTTT. It encodes CASSPSGTGVGSEAFF.

This clonotype was recorded at least ten times. J is TRBJ1-2 and V is TRBV7-8; 9 positions agree with TRBD1. The germline V gene has CDR1 SGHVS and CDR2 FQNEAQ. The V and J ends lost 5 bases and 3 bases, in that order; junction bases with no gene match: 13. This CDR3 has 17 amino acids. Here the CDR3 reads CASSITGGGGLDYGYTF. The CDR3 DNA reads TGTGCCAGCAGCATAACAGGGGGCGGCGGCTTAGACTATGGCTACACCTTC.

The chain carries TRBV10-3 and TRBJ1-1; 7 bases match TRBD1. The CDR3 sequence is 13 residues long. From germline, CDR1 is ENHRY and CDR2 SYGVKD. Losses at the gene ends were 8 bases for V and 0 bases for J; bases not matched to a gene: 3. The CDR3: CAIQQGLNTEAFF. The CDR3 bases are TGTGCCATCCAACAGGGGCTGAACACTGAAGCTTTCTTT.

The chain couples TRBV11-3 to TRBJ2-7; a possible D gene is TRBD1 (5 bases). Per the germline V gene, CDR1 is SGHNT and CDR2 is YENEEA. V was clipped by 4 bases and J by 0 bases, with 22 bases between them. CDR3 length: 18 residues. The CDR3 coding sequence is TGTGCCAGCAGCTCACCGAAACTCAGAGACAGCCCCTCCTACGAGCAGTACTTC. Translation: CASSSPKLRDSPSYEQYF.

This clonotype has at least ten counts. This chain connects TRBV6-2 or TRBV6-3 to TRBJ2-7; 8 bases are a match to TRBD1. The germline gives CDR1 MNHEY, CDR2 SVGEGT. There are 13 residues in the CDR3. V trimming: 6 bases; J trimming: 6 bases; junction bases outside the gene matches: 7. CDR3 DNA sequence: TGTGCCAGCAGGTGGGACAGGATAAGCGAGCAGTACTTC. It codes for CASRWDRISEQYF.

The sample holds many counts of this clonotype. The chain is built from TRBV4-2 and TRBJ1-1; D is unclear. Germline CDR1 reads LGHNA; CDR2 reads YNFKEQ. CDR3 length equals 14 residues. Trimming removed 3 bases from V and 2 bases from J, with 10 bases in between. CDR3 in DNA: TGTGCCAGCAGCCAGCCGCTTGGTAACACTGAAGCTTTCTTT. Translating it yields CASSQPLGNTEAFF.

This chain joins TRBV5-1 and TRBJ2-3; TRBD2 agrees at 8 bases. CDR1 is SGHRS, CDR2 YFSETQ, per germline. The CDR3 extends over 15 amino acids. After removal of 1 base from V and 5 bases from J, the junction contained 6 bases not matched to a gene. The CDR3 coding sequence is TGCGCCAGCAGCTTGTGGGCAGCGGGGGAAGATACGCAGTATTTT. It codes for CASSLWAAGEDTQYF.

This clonotype was counted at least ten times. J is TRBJ2-7 and V is TRBV5-1; D is undetermined. CDR1 and CDR2 from the germline V gene are SGHRS and YFSETQ. Trimming took 0 bases from V and 3 from J, leaving 4 bases between them. This CDR3 has 12 residues. The DNA of the CDR3 is TGCGCCAGCAGCTTGGACCACTACGAGCAGTACTTC. Its protein product is CASSLDHYEQYF.

The chain is built from TRBV6-2 or TRBV6-3 and TRBJ1-5; D is perhaps TRBD1 (5 bases). Germline loops: CDR1 MNHEY, CDR2 SVGEGT. V gave up 5 bases and J gave up 6 bases, with 8 bases separating them. This CDR3 region has 12 residues. Written as DNA, the CDR3 is TGTGCCAGCAGTCACAGGACTCAGCCCCAGCATTTT. Its translation is CASSHRTQPQHF.

As to this clonotype: Its ends do not fully match the called genes, so a read error is possible. This rearrangement joins TRBV5-6 to TRBJ1-2; D gene ambiguous. The CDR3 has 13 amino acids. Germline CDR1 reads SGHDT; CDR2 reads YYEEEE. The DNA for the CDR3 is TGTGCCAGCAGCTTAGGGCGAGGCTATGGCCACACCTTC. The encoded protein is CASSLGRGYGHTF. Based on the CDR3 plus reference TRBV5-6 and TRBJ1-2, the full variable domain is DAGVTQSPTHLIKTRGQQVTLRCSPKSGHDTVSWYQQALGQGPQFIFQYYEEEERQRGNFPDRFSGHQFPNYSSELNVNALLLGDSALYLCASSLGRGYGHTFGSGTRLTVV.

This clonotype has a count of ten or more. V and J are TRBV20-1 and TRBJ2-1; D is unclear. This CDR3 contains 12 residues. Germline CDR1 reads DFQATT; CDR2 reads SNEGSKA (reference sequence). V lost 3 bases and J 4 bases, leaving 7 bases between the germline ends. This chain's CDR3 is CSARRNYNEQFF. In DNA form, the CDR3 reads TGCAGTGCTAGGAGAAATTACAATGAGCAGTTCTTC.

There are many counts of this clonotype. V usage is TRBV3-1 and J usage is TRBJ2-5; D gene ambiguous. Looked up from germline, CDR1 is LGHDT and CDR2 is YNNKEL (reference sequence). CDR3 length: 13 amino acids. Trimming stripped 0 bases from V and 8 bases from J, with 10 bases between. In DNA form, the CDR3 reads TGTGCCAGCAGCCAAGATTCAACAGAAACCCAGTACTTC. Translation gives CASSQDSTETQYF.

This clonotype came up many times. The J gene is TRBJ2-5, the V gene TRBV3-1; D is possibly TRBD2 (6 bases). V shed 4 bases and J shed 9 bases, with 15 bases lying between them. This CDR3 is 13 amino acids long. Germline V gene sequence: CDR1 LGHDT, CDR2 YNNKEL (reference sequence). The chain's CDR3 is CASSPRLSGAQYF. DNA of the CDR3: TGTGCCAGCAGCCCAAGGCTTAGCGGCGCCCAGTACTTC.

This sequence joins TRBV6-2 or TRBV6-3 and TRBJ2-3; 16 bases map to TRBD2. Germline trimming cut 5 bases from V and 2 bases from J; bases unmatched to any gene: 4. The CDR3 length is 17 residues. Germline V gene lookup returns CDR1 MNHEY and CDR2 SVGEGT. The CDR3 DNA reads as TGTGCCAGCAGTGGAGGGACTAGCGGGGGGGCCACAGATACGCAGTATTTT. Translated, it gives CASSGGTSGGATDTQYF.

This clonotype was seen many times. The chain recombines TRBV7-2 with TRBJ2-1; D gene ambiguous. Trimming shortened V by 5 bases and J by 9 bases, and 23 bases separated the two germline ends. The CDR3 sequence is 16 residues long. Germline-derived CDR1 and CDR2 are SGHTA and FQGNSA. DNA for the CDR3: TGTGCCAGCAGCCCCAACCGCGGTAGTATCTTTGGTGAGCAGTTCTTC. Translation: CASSPNRGSIFGEQFF.

This clonotype was recorded many times. The chain employs TRBV29-1 and TRBJ1-2; no definite D call. Trimming removed 6 bases from V and 3 bases from J, with 11 bases in between. Germline values: CDR1 SQVTM, CDR2 ANQGSEA. The CDR3 totals 12 residues. CDR3 amino acids: CSVRTSDYGYTF. Written as DNA, the CDR3 is TGCAGCGTGCGCACCTCTGACTATGGCTACACCTTC. Full variable domain (outside the CDR3, taken from reference TRBV29-1 and TRBJ1-2): SAVISQKPSRDICQRGTSLTIQCQVDSQVTMMFWYRQQPGQSLTLIATANQGSEATYESGFVIDKFPISRPNLTFSTLTVSNMSPEDSSIYLCSVRTSDYGYTFGSGTRLTVV.

This clonotype was found many times. The chain links TRBV7-2 to TRBJ2-5; 8 bases fit TRBD1. There are 15 residues in the CDR3. Per the germline V gene, CDR1 is SGHTA and CDR2 is FQGNSA. Losses at the gene ends were 2 bases for V and 5 bases for J; bases not matched to a gene: 7. CDR3 nucleotide sequence: TGTGCCAGCAGCTTATACCAGGGGGCAGGGGAGACCCAGTACTTC. It encodes CASSLYQGAGETQYF.